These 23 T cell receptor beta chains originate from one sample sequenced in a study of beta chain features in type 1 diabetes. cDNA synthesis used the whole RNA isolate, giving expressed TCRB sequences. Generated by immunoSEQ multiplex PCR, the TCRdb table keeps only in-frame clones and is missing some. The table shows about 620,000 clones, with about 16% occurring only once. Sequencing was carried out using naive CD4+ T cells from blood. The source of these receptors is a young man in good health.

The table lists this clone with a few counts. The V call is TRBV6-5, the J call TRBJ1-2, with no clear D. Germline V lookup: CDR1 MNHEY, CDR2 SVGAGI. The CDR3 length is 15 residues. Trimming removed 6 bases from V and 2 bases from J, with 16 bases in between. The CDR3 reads CASSAPGRSNYGYTF. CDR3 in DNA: TGTGCCAGCAGCGCCCCGGGGAGGTCCAACTATGGCTACACCTTC.

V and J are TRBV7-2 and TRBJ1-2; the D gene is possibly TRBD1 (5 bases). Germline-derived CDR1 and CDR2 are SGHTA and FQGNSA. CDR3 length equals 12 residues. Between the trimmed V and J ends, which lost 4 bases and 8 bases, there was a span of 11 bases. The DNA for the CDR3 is TGTGCCAGCAGCTCAAATACAGGAGGCTACACCTTC. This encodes CASSSNTGGYTF.

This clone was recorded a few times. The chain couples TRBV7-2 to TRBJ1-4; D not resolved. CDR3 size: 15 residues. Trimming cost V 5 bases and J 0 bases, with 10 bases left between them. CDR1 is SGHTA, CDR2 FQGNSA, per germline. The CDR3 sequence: CASSRWSTTNEKLFF. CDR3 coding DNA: TGTGCCAGCAGCCGTTGGTCTACAACTAATGAAAAACTGTTTTTT.

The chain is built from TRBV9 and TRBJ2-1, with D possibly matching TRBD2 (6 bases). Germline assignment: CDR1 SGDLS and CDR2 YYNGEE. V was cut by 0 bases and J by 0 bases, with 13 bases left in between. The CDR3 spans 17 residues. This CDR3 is CASSVAPSEISYNEQFF. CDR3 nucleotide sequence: TGTGCCAGCAGCGTAGCCCCTAGCGAGATCTCCTACAATGAGCAGTTCTTC.

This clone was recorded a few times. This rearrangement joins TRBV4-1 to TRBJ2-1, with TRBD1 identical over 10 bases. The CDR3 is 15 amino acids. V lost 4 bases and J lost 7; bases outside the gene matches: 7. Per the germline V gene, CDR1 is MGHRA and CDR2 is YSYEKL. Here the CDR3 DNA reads TGCGCCAGCAGCCCCCGGGACAGGGGTGTGAATGAGCAGTTCTTC. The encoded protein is CASSPRDRGVNEQFF.

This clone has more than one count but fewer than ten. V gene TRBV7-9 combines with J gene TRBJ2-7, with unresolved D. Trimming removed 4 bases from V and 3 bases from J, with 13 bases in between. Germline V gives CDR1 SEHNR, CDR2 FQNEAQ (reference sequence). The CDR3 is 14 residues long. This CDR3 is CASSYTALGYEQYF. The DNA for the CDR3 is TGTGCCAGCAGCTATACGGCTCTGGGCTACGAGCAGTACTTC.

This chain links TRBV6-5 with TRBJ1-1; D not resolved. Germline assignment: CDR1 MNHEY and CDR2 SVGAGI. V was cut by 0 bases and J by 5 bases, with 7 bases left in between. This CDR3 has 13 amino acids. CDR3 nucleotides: TGTGCCAGCAGTTACTCGGAGAGGACTGAAGCTTTCTTT. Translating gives CASSYSERTEAFF.

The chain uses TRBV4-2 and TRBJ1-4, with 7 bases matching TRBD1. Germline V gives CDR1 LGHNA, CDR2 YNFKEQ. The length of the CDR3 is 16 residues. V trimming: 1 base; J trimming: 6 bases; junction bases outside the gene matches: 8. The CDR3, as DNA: TGTGCCAGCAGCCAAGCCCAGACAGGGCGGGATGAAAAACTGTTTTTT. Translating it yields CASSQAQTGRDEKLFF.

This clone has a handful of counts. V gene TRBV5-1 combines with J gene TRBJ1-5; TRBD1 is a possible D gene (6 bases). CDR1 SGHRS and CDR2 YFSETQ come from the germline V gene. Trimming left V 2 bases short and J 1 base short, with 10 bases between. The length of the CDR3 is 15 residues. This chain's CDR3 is CASSFAGASNQPQHF. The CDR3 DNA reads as TGCGCCAGCAGCTTTGCGGGGGCAAGCAATCAGCCCCAGCATTTT. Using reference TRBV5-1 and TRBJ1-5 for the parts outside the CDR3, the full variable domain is KAGVTQTPRYLIKTRGQQVTLSCSPISGHRSVSWYQQTPGQGLQFLFEYFSETQRNKGNFPGRFSGRQFSNSRSEMNVSTLELGDSALYLCASSFAGASNQPQHFGDGTRLSIL.

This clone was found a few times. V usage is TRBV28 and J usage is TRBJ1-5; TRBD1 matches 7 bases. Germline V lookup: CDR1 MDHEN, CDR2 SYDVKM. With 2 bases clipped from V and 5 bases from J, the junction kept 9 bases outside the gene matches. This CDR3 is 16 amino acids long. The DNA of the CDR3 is TGTGCCAGCAGTTTACCGGACAGGATAGGAGATCAGCCCCAGCATTTT. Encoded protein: CASSLPDRIGDQPQHF.

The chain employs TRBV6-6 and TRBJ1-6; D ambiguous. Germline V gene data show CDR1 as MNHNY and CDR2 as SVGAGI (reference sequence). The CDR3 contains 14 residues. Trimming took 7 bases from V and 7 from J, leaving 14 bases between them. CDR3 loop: CASKGLQSNSPLHF. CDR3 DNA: TGTGCCAGCAAAGGGCTCCAGTCGAATTCACCCCTCCACTTT.

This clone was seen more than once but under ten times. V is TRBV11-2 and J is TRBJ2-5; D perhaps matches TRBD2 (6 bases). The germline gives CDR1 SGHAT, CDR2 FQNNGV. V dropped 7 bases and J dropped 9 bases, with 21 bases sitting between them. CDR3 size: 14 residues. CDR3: CASTQKRVDPSQYF. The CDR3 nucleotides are TGTGCCAGCACCCAAAAGCGGGTGGACCCATCCCAGTACTTC. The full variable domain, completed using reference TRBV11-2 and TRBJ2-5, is EAGVAQSPRYKIIEKRQSVAFWCNPISGHATLYWYQQILGQGPKLLIQFQNNGVVDDSQLPKDRFSAERLKGVDSTLKIQPAKLEDSAVYLCASTQKRVDPSQYFGPGTRLLVL.

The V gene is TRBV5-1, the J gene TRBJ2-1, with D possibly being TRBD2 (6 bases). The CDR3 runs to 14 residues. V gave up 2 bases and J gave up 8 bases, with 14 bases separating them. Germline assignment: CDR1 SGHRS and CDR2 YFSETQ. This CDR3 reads CASSLHSSDHEQFF. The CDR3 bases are TGCGCCAGCAGCTTACACTCTAGCGATCATGAGCAGTTCTTC.

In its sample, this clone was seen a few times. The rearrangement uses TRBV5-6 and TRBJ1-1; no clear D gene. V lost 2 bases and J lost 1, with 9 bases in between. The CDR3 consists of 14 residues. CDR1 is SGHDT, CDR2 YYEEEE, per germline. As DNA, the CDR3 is TGTGCCAGCAGCTTAAGGGTCAGGAACACTGAAGCTTTCTTT. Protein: CASSLRVRNTEAFF.

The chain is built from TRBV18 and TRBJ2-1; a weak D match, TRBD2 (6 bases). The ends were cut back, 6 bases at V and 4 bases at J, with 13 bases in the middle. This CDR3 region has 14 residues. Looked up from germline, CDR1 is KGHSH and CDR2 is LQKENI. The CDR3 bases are TGTGCCAGCTCCCGGGACTCCCCTTACAATGAGCAGTTCTTC. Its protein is CASSRDSPYNEQFF.

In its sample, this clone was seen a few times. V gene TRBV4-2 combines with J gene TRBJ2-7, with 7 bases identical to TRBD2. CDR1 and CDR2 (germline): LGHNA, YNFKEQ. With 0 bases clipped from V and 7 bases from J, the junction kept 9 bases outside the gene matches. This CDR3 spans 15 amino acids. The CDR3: CASSQDGLGGREQYF. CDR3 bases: TGTGCCAGCAGCCAAGACGGACTAGGTGGGAGGGAGCAGTACTTC.

The CDR3 DNA sequence: TGTGCCAGCAGTCAGAGGGGACAGTCCTACAATGAGCAGTTCTTC. It yields the protein CASSQRGQSYNEQFF. The chain employs TRBV27 and TRBJ2-1; 7 bases match TRBD1. CDR1 and CDR2 (germline): MNHEY, SMNVEV (reference sequence). The V gene end was trimmed by 5 bases and the J gene end by 1 base; junction bases not matched to a gene: 5. The CDR3 is made up of 15 amino acids.

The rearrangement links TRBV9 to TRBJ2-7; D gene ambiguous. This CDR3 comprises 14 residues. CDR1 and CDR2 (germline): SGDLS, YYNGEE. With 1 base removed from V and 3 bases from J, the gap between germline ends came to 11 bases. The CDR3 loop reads CASSVRHGFYEQYF. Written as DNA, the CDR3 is TGTGCCAGCAGCGTACGGCACGGGTTCTACGAGCAGTACTTC. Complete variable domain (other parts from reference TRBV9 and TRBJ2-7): DSGVTQTPKHLITATGQRVTLRCSPRSGDLSVYWYQQSLDQGLQFLIQYYNGEERAKGNILERFSAQQFPDLHSELNLSSLELGDSALYFCASSVRHGFYEQYFGPGTRLTVT.

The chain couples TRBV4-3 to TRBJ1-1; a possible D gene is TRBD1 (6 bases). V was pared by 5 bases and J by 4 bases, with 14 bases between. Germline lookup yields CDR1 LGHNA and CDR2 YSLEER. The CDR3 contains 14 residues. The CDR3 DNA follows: TGCGCCAGCAGCTCCTCAGGGGTAGGCACTGAAGCTTTCTTT. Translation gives CASSSSGVGTEAFF.

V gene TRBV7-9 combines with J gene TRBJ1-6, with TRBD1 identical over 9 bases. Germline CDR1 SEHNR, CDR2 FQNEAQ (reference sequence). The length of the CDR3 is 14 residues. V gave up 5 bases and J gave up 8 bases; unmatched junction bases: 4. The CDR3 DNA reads TGTGCCAGCAGCAAGGGACAGGGCGATTCACCCCTCCACTTT. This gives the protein CASSKGQGDSPLHF.

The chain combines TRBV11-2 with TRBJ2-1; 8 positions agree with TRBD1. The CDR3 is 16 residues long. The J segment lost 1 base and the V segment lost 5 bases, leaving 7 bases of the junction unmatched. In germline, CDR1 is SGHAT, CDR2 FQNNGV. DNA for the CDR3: TGTGCCAGCAGCACAGGACAGGGCTGGTCCTACAATGAGCAGTTCTTC. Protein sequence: CASSTGQGWSYNEQFF.

Here the CDR3 reads CASSPRMVAGASTDTQYF. The DNA for the CDR3 is TGTGCCAGCTCACCAAGAATGGTAGCGGGGGCTAGCACAGATACGCAGTATTTT. The chain recombines TRBV18 with TRBJ2-3, with 9 positions matching TRBD2. This CDR3 region has 18 residues. Trimming cost V 2 bases and J 0 bases; bases outside gene matches: 9. In germline, CDR1 is KGHSH, CDR2 LQKENI.

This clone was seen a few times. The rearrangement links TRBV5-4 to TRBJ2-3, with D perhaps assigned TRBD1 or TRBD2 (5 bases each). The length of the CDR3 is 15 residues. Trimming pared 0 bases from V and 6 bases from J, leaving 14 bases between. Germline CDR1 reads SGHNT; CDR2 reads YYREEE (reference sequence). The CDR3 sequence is CASSLDRRFVDTQYF. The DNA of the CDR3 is TGTGCCAGCAGCTTGGACAGGAGGTTTGTGGATACGCAGTATTTT.